The rows below give T cell receptor beta chains drawn from one sample of a study of blood T cell repertoires in COVID-19. This table comes from immunoSEQ multiplex PCR, and its TCRdb copy is limited to in-frame clones, with some not included. The data contain 200,000 to 250,000 clones, roughly 84% of them singletons. The sample comprised peripheral blood. These receptors all come from a woman over 75 with acute or convalescent COVID-19. Both conserved end residues are part of each CDR3. D genes are given only for firm matches. Expanded clones get a size class; other rows say once, few or many, or leave the size out.

clone_size: NA; j_call: TRBJ1-2; d_call: NA; v_call: TRBV11-3; cdr3_nt: TGTGCCAGCAGCTTAGTGCGGAGCGGGGACTATGGCTACACCTTC; cdr3_aa: CASSLVRSGDYGYTF
clone_size: NA; j_call: TRBJ2-1; d_call: NA; v_call: TRBV5-4; cdr3_nt: TGTGCCAGCAGCTTGGCAGGGACTCTGGCTCACCAGTTCTTC; cdr3_aa: CASSLAGTLAHQFF
clone_size: NA; j_call: TRBJ1-1; d_call: NA; v_call: TRBV28; cdr3_nt: TGTGCCAGCAGTCCCTCCCGAGGGGGTGGTAGTACTGAAGCTTTCTTT; cdr3_aa: CASSPSRGGGSTEAFF
clone_size: NA; j_call: TRBJ2-1; d_call: TRBD2; v_call: TRBV27; cdr3_nt: TGTGCCAGCAGTTGGTCGGGGGGTGGTTACAATGAGCAGTTCTTC; cdr3_aa: CASSWSGGGYNEQFF
clone_size: NA; j_call: TRBJ2-3; d_call: TRBD1; v_call: TRBV5-1; cdr3_nt: TGCGCCAGCAGCTCTGGACAGGGAGATACGCAGTATTTT; cdr3_aa: CASSSGQGDTQYF
clone_size: NA; j_call: TRBJ2-2; d_call: NA; v_call: TRBV3-1/TRBV3-2; cdr3_nt: TGTGCCAGCAGCCAAGAAGAGCGGCCCCGCCTCACCGGGGAGCTGTTTTTT; cdr3_aa: CASSQEERPRLTGELFF
clone_size: NA; j_call: TRBJ2-5; d_call: NA; v_call: TRBV7-6; cdr3_nt: TGTGCCAGCAGCTTAAGCCAGGTCCAAGAGACCCAGTACTTC; cdr3_aa: CASSLSQVQETQYF
clone_size: NA; j_call: TRBJ1-4; d_call: TRBD1; v_call: TRBV27; cdr3_nt: TGTGCCAGCAGTCGGGACAGGGGGCAGGTGGCAAAACTGTTTTTT; cdr3_aa: CASSRDRGQVAKLFF
clone_size: NA; j_call: TRBJ2-3; d_call: TRBD2; v_call: TRBV4-2; cdr3_nt: TGTGCCAGCAGCCAAGTTAGCGGGGGGGCCGCAGATACGCAGTATTTT; cdr3_aa: CASSQVSGGAADTQYF
clone_size: NA; j_call: TRBJ1-2; d_call: NA; v_call: TRBV4-2; cdr3_nt: TGTGCCAGCAGCCAAGGTGGGTTTGTGGGGAGAGGCTATGGCTACACCTTC; cdr3_aa: CASSQGGFVGRGYGYTF
clone_size: NA; j_call: TRBJ1-1; d_call: NA; v_call: TRBV7-3; cdr3_nt: TGTGCCAGCAGCTTCGGGGGGCTCACTGAAGCTTTCTTT; cdr3_aa: CASSFGGLTEAFF
clone_size: few; j_call: TRBJ2-2; d_call: NA; v_call: TRBV5-1; cdr3_nt: TGCGCCAGCAGCTTGGCCGGTGAACAGATAGACACCGGGGAGCTGTTTTTT; cdr3_aa: CASSLAGEQIDTGELFF
clone_size: NA; j_call: TRBJ1-5; d_call: NA; v_call: TRBV5-1; cdr3_nt: TGCGCCAGCAGTCCGGAGGGGAGGCCGATAGAGCCCCAGCATTTT; cdr3_aa: CASSPEGRPIEPQHF
clone_size: NA; j_call: TRBJ1-4; d_call: NA; v_call: TRBV10-3; cdr3_nt: TGTGCCATCAGTGTAGGGGGACACGATAATGAAAAACTGTTTTTT; cdr3_aa: CAISVGGHDNEKLFF
clone_size: NA; j_call: TRBJ1-2; d_call: TRBD1; v_call: TRBV4-3; cdr3_nt: TGCGCCAGCAGCCAAGATCCGGGACAGGGGATGCGTGGCTACACCTTC; cdr3_aa: CASSQDPGQGMRGYTF
clone_size: NA; j_call: TRBJ2-5; d_call: NA; v_call: TRBV15; cdr3_nt: TGTGCCACCAGCAGAGGCCTAGGCGGTGAGACCCAGTACTTC; cdr3_aa: CATSRGLGGETQYF
clone_size: NA; j_call: TRBJ2-2; d_call: NA; v_call: TRBV5-1; cdr3_nt: TGCGCCAGCAGCTTGGAGTTCCAGGGTGGGGACACCGGGGAGCTGTTTTTT; cdr3_aa: CASSLEFQGGDTGELFF
clone_size: NA; j_call: TRBJ2-3; d_call: NA; v_call: TRBV6-1; cdr3_nt: TGTGCCAGCAGTGAAGGCCAGGGTTCGACGCAGTATTTT; cdr3_aa: CASSEGQGSTQYF
clone_size: NA; j_call: TRBJ2-7; d_call: TRBD1; v_call: TRBV3-1/TRBV3-2; cdr3_nt: TGTGCCAGCAGCCATGGTAAACAGGGGAAATATTACGAGCAGTACTTC; cdr3_aa: CASSHGKQGKYYEQYF
clone_size: NA; j_call: TRBJ2-5; d_call: NA; v_call: TRBV29-1; cdr3_nt: TGCAGCGTTGAGGGACTTCCAGGGGAGACCCAGTACTTC; cdr3_aa: CSVEGLPGETQYF
clone_size: NA; j_call: TRBJ2-3; d_call: TRBD2; v_call: TRBV3-1/TRBV3-2; cdr3_nt: TGTGCCAGCAGCCATCAGGGGGGGACTAGCGGCACAGATACGCAGTATTTT; cdr3_aa: CASSHQGGTSGTDTQYF
clone_size: NA; j_call: TRBJ1-3; d_call: TRBD1; v_call: TRBV18; cdr3_nt: TGTGCCAGCTCCCACCGGGACAGCTCTGGAAACACCATATATTTT; cdr3_aa: CASSHRDSSGNTIYF
clone_size: NA; j_call: TRBJ1-6; d_call: NA; v_call: TRBV2; cdr3_nt: TGTGCCAGCAACCTCGACAGACTCTCCTATAATTCACCCCTCCACTTT; cdr3_aa: CASNLDRLSYNSPLHF
clone_size: NA; j_call: TRBJ1-4; d_call: NA; v_call: TRBV11-2; cdr3_nt: TGTGCCAGCAGCTTAGGGGGAGGGGGTAATGAAAAACTGTTTTTT; cdr3_aa: CASSLGGGGNEKLFF
clone_size: few; j_call: TRBJ2-2; d_call: NA; v_call: TRBV27; cdr3_nt: TGTGCCAGCAGAGGGGAGGCACGCACCGGGGAGCTGTTTTTT; cdr3_aa: CASRGEARTGELFF
clone_size: NA; j_call: TRBJ2-1; d_call: NA; v_call: TRBV24-1; cdr3_nt: TGTGCCACCAGTGATTTGAAGAGGGGGTCCTCTGGGGAGCAGTTCTTC; cdr3_aa: CATSDLKRGSSGEQFF
clone_size: NA; j_call: TRBJ1-4; d_call: TRBD1; v_call: TRBV5-1; cdr3_nt: TGCGCCAGCAGCTGGACAGGAGATAATGAAAAACTGTTTTTT; cdr3_aa: CASSWTGDNEKLFF
clone_size: NA; j_call: TRBJ1-2; d_call: NA; v_call: TRBV11-2; cdr3_nt: TGTGCCAGCACCCTAAGGGTGGGGGCAAGGAATTACGGCTACACCTTC; cdr3_aa: CASTLRVGARNYGYTF
clone_size: NA; j_call: TRBJ2-2; d_call: TRBD2; v_call: TRBV5-1; cdr3_nt: TGCGCCAGCAGCTTCGGCGGGGGGGACGGCGGGGAGCTGTTTTTT; cdr3_aa: CASSFGGGDGGELFF
clone_size: NA; j_call: TRBJ1-1; d_call: NA; v_call: TRBV7-9; cdr3_nt: TGTGCCAGCAGCTTAGTTAGAAGGAACACTGAAGCTTTCTTT; cdr3_aa: CASSLVRRNTEAFF
clone_size: NA; j_call: TRBJ1-5; d_call: NA; v_call: TRBV18; cdr3_nt: TGTGCCAGCTCTCCTCGGGAGAATCAGCCCCAGCATTTT; cdr3_aa: CASSPRENQPQHF
clone_size: few; j_call: TRBJ2-7; d_call: NA; v_call: TRBV27; cdr3_nt: TGTGCCAGCAGCGGGGGAAACTACGAGCAGTACTTC; cdr3_aa: CASSGGNYEQYF
clone_size: NA; j_call: TRBJ1-2; d_call: NA; v_call: TRBV3-1/TRBV3-2; cdr3_nt: TGTGCCAGCAGCTCCTCTAACTATGGCTACACCTTC; cdr3_aa: CASSSSNYGYTF
clone_size: NA; j_call: TRBJ2-5; d_call: TRBD1; v_call: TRBV5-5; cdr3_nt: TGTGCCAGCAGCTTGGGGCCCCTATTGGCTGGGACAGGGAACCAAGAGACCCAGTACTTC; cdr3_aa: CASSLGPLLAGTGNQETQYF
clone_size: few; j_call: TRBJ1-5; d_call: NA; v_call: TRBV6-2/TRBV6-3; cdr3_nt: TGTGCCAGCAGTTATAGCCGGAATACCCAGCATTTT; cdr3_aa: CASSYSRNTQHF
clone_size: NA; j_call: TRBJ1-2; d_call: NA; v_call: TRBV7-8; cdr3_nt: TGTGCCAGCAGCTTAGCTGGCAGGCTATCGGGGGGCTACACCTTC; cdr3_aa: CASSLAGRLSGGYTF
clone_size: NA; j_call: TRBJ2-5; d_call: NA; v_call: TRBV7-7; cdr3_nt: TGTGCCAGCAGCTTAGGTGGGGGGTACCAAGAGACCCAGTACTTC; cdr3_aa: CASSLGGGYQETQYF
clone_size: NA; j_call: TRBJ1-1; d_call: NA; v_call: TRBV9; cdr3_nt: TGTGCCAGCAGCGCACAGGGGAACACTGAAGCTTTCTTT; cdr3_aa: CASSAQGNTEAFF
clone_size: NA; j_call: TRBJ1-1; d_call: NA; v_call: TRBV9; cdr3_nt: TGTGCCAGCAGCGTATCGGGGTCAGTAGCCGCTGAAGCTTTCTTT; cdr3_aa: CASSVSGSVAAEAFF
clone_size: NA; j_call: TRBJ1-3; d_call: NA; v_call: TRBV25-1; cdr3_nt: TGTGCCAGCAGTGAATCAAGGTTTAGAGGTGGAAACACCATATATTTT; cdr3_aa: CASSESRFRGGNTIYF